Sequencing of this T cell receptor beta chain was carried out in a study of cytomegalovirus exposure and HLA in healthy donors. Study results and caveats: Overall, roughly 170 TCR beta chains were annotated as cytomegalovirus-associated. According to a later analysis, donors in an Asian-associated ancestry cluster reportedly had fewer N-insertions than the approximately 670-donor mean. Common viral pathogens were later found to be apparently linked to several of the most significant clusters. One variant, a missense change in DCLRE1C, was linked in a later analysis to TCR beta V- and J-gene trimming.

Trimming removed 6 bases from V and 0 bases from J; junction bases left unmatched: 5. Germline V gene sequence: CDR1 LNHDA, CDR2 SQIVND (reference sequence). The CDR3 covers 16 residues. With regard to this clone: No antigen is known for it.

PCR amplification relied on 60 Vbeta primers (plus 13 Jbeta primers). Only in-frame clones appear in the TCRdb table, and some are missing; sequencing was by immunoSEQ multiplex PCR. This sample has 100,000 to 150,000 clones; 74% occur once, and the top ten carry 3% to 4.5%. The TCR comes from a man aged 40-55 years in good health and CMV-seropositive. The gene calls are TRBV19 and TRBJ2-6; 7 positions agree with TRBD1. Sequencing used PBMCs. The CDR3 here is CASRKGGGSGANVLTF. The CDR3 DNA reads TGTGCCAGTAGGAAAGGGGGCGGCTCTGGGGCCAACGTCCTGACTTTC.